What follows describes a single T cell receptor (beta chain). CDR1 is SGHAT, CDR2 FQNNGV, per germline. V gave up 5 bases and J gave up 5 bases, with 19 bases separating them. The CDR3 spans 15 residues. The sample originates from a study of blood T cell repertoires in COVID-19. Study-wide background: Collection of acute and convalescent COVID-19 samples took place in the United States, Italy and Spain. PBMCs, B-cell-depleted T cells, or T cells were the source of the cDNA or gDNA that made up the material.

Authors' processing steps: Researchers report that nucleated cell counts were estimated from reference gene primer amplification. The data were produced by immunoSEQ multiplex PCR, yet TCRdb's version contains in-frame clones alone and is incomplete. V, J and clone size are those of that table, while D and trimming were read from the DNA. Found here are about 500,000 clones, roughly nine tenths of them singletons; the top ten hold roughly 0.84%. It was during active infection that Seattle patients were enrolled and then longitudinally followed. Sequencing was carried out using peripheral blood. The rearrangement uses TRBV11-2 and TRBJ2-7; D might be TRBD2 (7 bases). This TCR was recovered from a man aged 18 to 29 with COVID-19, enrolled during active disease. The CDR3 DNA follows: TGTGCCAGCAGCGGGTACGGGGGGCAGTTTCACGAGCAGTACTTC. It codes for CASSGYGGQFHEQYF.